This T cell receptor beta chain derives from a study of spatial heterogeneity in lung cancer. The wider study: The study consistently detected more beta-chain than alpha-chain sequences. The study observed each unique TCR and UMI combination more than ten times on average in raw reads.

This clonotype was recorded at least ten times. The CDR3 sequence is 17 residues long. Between the trimmed V and J ends, which lost 0 bases and 0 bases, there was a span of 10 bases. Germline V gene sequence: CDR1 SGDLS, CDR2 YYNGEE. The time point: sample taken at primary tumor resection. Unsorted whole RNA from tumor, nontumor lung or frozen PBMC underwent sequencing. Samples came from approximately 65 TRACERx patients with untreated early-stage lung cancer. Every cDNA TCR molecule received its own unique molecular identifier. TCRdb re-called the 5' RACE reads through MiXCR, storing one row per CDR3 protein. Among 35,000 to 55,000 distinct CDR3 sequences, approximately 6.9% were seen once, and the ten largest hold around 42%.

The chain joins TRBV9 to TRBJ2-6, with D perhaps TRBD1 (5 bases). The receptor's source is a female donor with early-stage non-small cell lung cancer. Source: PBMCs, taken at surgery. CDR3 protein: CASSVGGSTSGANVLTF. Written as DNA, the CDR3 is TGTGCCAGCAGCGTAGGGGGCAGCACCTCTGGGGCCAACGTCCTGACTTTC.